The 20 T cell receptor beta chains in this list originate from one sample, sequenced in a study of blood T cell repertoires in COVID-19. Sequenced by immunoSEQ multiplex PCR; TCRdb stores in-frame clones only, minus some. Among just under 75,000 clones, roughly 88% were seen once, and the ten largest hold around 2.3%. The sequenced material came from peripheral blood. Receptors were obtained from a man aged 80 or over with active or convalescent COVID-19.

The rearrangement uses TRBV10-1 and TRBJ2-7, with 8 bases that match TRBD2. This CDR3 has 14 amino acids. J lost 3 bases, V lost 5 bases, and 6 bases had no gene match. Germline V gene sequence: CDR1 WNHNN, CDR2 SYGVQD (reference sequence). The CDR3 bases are TGCGCCAGCAGTCCAGGGACTAGGGGCTACGAGCAGTACTTC. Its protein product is CASSPGTRGYEQYF.

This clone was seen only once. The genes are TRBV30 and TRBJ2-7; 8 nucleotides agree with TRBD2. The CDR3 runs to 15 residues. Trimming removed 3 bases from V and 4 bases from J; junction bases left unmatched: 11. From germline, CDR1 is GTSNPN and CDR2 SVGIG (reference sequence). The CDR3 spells CAWRRAGARRYEQYF. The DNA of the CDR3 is TGTGCCTGGAGGAGAGCGGGAGCGCGCCGATACGAGCAGTACTTC.

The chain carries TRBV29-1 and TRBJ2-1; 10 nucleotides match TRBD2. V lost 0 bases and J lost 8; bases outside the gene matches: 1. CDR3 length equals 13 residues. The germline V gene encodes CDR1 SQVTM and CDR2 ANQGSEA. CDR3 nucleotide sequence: TGCAGCGTTGAAGAAGGGACTAGCGATGAGCAGTTCTTC. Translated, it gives CSVEEGTSDEQFF.

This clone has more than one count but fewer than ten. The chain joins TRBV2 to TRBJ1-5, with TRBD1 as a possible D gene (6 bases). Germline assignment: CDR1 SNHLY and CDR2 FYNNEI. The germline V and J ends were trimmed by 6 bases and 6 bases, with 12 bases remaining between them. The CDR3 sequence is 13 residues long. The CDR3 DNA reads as TGTGCCAGCAGCAGGGACAAGCCTCAGCCCCAGCATTTT. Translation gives CASSRDKPQPQHF.

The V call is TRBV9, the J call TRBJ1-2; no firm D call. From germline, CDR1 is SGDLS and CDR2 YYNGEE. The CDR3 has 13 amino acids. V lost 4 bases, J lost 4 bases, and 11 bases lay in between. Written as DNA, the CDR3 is TGTGCCAGCAGCCCCGGAGAGGCCTATGGCTACACCTTC. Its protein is CASSPGEAYGYTF.

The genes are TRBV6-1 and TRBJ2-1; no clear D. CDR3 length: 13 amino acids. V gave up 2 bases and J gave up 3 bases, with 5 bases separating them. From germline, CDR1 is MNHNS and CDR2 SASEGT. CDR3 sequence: CASSELLYNEQFF. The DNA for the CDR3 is TGTGCCAGCAGTGAACTACTCTACAATGAGCAGTTCTTC.

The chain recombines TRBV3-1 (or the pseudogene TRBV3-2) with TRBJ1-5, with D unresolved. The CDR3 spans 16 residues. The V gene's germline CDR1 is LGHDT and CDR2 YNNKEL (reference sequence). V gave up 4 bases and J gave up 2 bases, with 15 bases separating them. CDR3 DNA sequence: TGTGCCAGCAGCCCCCGCCGGCCAGGTGGCAATCAGCCCCAGCATTTT. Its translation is CASSPRRPGGNQPQHF.

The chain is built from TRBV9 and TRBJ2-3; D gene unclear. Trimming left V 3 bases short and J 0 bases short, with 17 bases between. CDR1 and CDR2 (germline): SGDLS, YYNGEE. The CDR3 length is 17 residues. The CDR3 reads CASSATYAAPSTDTQYF. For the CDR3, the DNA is TGTGCCAGCAGCGCTACCTATGCAGCGCCTAGCACAGATACGCAGTATTTT.

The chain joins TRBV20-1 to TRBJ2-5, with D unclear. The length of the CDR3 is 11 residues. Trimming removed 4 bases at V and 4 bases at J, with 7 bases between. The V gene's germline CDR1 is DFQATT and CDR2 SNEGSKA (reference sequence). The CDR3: CSATTRETQYF. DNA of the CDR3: TGCAGTGCTACTACCCGAGAGACCCAGTACTTC.

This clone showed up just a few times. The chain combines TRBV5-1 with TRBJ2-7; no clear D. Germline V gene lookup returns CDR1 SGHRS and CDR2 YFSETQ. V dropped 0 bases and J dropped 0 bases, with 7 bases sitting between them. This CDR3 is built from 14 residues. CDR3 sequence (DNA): TGCGCCAGCAGCTTGGGCTGGAGCTCCTACGAGCAGTACTTC. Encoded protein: CASSLGWSSYEQYF.

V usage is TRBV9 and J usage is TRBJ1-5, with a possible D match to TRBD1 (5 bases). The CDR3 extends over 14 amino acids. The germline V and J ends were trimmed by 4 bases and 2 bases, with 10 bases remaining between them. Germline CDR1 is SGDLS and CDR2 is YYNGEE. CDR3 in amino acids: CASSSGFGNQPQHF. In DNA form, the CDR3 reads TGTGCCAGCAGCTCAGGGTTTGGCAATCAGCCCCAGCATTTT. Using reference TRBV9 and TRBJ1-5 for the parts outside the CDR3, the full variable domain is DSGVTQTPKHLITATGQRVTLRCSPRSGDLSVYWYQQSLDQGLQFLIQYYNGEERAKGNILERFSAQQFPDLHSELNLSSLELGDSALYFCASSSGFGNQPQHFGDGTRLSIL.

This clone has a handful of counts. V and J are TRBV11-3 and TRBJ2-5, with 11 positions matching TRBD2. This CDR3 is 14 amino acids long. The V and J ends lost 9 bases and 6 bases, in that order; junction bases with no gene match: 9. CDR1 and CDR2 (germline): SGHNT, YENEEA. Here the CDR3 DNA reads TGTGCCAGTGACCTAGCGGGGGGCGTAAAGACCCAGTACTTC. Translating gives CASDLAGGVKTQYF.

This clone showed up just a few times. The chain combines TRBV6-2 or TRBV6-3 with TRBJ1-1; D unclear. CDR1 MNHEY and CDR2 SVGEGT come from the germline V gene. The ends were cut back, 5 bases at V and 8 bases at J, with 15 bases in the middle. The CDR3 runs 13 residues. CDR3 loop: CASSQSSRGEAFF. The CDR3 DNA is TGTGCCAGCAGTCAATCAAGCCGCGGCGAAGCTTTCTTT.

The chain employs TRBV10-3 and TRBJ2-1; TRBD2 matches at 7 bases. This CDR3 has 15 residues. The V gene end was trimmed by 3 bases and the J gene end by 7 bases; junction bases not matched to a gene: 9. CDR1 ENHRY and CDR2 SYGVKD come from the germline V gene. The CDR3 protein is CAISDYKRDGNEQFF. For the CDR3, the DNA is TGTGCCATCAGTGATTATAAGCGGGATGGGAATGAGCAGTTCTTC.

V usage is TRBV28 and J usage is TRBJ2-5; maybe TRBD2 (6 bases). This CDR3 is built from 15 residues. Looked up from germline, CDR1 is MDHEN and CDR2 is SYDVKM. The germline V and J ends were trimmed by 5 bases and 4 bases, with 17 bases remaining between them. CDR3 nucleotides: TGTGCCAGCAGTCCTTTCGACGGGGGTGGAGAGACCCAGTACTTC. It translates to CASSPFDGGGETQYF.

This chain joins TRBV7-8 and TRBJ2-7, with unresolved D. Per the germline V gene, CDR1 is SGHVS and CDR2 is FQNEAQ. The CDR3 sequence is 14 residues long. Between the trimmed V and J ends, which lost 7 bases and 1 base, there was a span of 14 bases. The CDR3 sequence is CASTPAVKSYEQYF. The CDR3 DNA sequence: TGTGCCAGCACCCCCGCGGTCAAGTCCTACGAGCAGTACTTC.

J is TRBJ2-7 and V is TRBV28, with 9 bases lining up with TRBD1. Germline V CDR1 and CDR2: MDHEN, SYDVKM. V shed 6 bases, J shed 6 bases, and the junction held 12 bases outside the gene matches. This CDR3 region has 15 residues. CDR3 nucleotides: TGTGCCAGCAGCAACCCCGGGACAGGGCGGGGCGAGCAGTACTTC. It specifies CASSNPGTGRGEQYF.

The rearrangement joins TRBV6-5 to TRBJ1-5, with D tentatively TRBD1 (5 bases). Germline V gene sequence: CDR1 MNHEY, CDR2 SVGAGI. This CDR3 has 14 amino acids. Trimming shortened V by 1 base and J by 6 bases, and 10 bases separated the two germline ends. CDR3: CASSYLLGGQPQHF. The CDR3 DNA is TGTGCCAGCAGTTACTTGTTGGGGGGTCAGCCCCAGCATTTT.

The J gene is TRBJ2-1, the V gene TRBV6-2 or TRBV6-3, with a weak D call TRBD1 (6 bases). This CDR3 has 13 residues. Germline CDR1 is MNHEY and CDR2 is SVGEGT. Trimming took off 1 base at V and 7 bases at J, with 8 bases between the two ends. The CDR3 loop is CASSYWQGNEQFF. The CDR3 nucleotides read TGTGCCAGCAGTTACTGGCAGGGGAATGAGCAGTTCTTC.

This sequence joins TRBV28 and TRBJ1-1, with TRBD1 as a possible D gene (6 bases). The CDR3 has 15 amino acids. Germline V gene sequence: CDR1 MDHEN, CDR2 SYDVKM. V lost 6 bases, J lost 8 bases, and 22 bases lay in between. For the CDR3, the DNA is TGTGCCAGCAGAAAAACTCAGGGGAGTGGAACCGAAGCTTTCTTT. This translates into CASRKTQGSGTEAFF.